These 26 T cell receptor beta chains were sequenced from one sample in a study of PD-L1 blockade in urothelial cancer. Repertoires were generated with immunoSEQ multiplex PCR, while TCRdb's copy carries only in-frame clones and drops some. The sample carries 65,000 to 80,000 clones, under 90% recorded once. The sequencing here drew on PBMCs, taken around atezolizumab (anti-PD-L1) treatment. The origin of the receptors is a man in his 70s with urothelial cancer.

The chain carries TRBV19 and TRBJ2-1; TRBD2 might be the D (5 bases). Germline values: CDR1 LNHDA, CDR2 SQIVND (reference sequence). The CDR3 consists of 12 residues. The V gene lost 6 bases and the J gene lost 8 bases, with 11 bases spanning the gap. CDR3 residues: CASRSFGDEQFF. Here the CDR3 DNA reads TGTGCCAGTAGGAGTTTCGGGGATGAGCAGTTCTTC.

The CDR3 DNA is TGTGCCAGCACCAACGAAGTGGGGGCGTACGAGCAGTACTTC. Its protein is CASTNEVGAYEQYF. V is TRBV6-1 and J is TRBJ2-7; possibly TRBD1 for D (6 bases). Germline assignment: CDR1 MNHNS and CDR2 SASEGT. The CDR3 runs 14 residues. V lost 7 bases and J lost 4, with 17 bases in between.

The J gene is TRBJ1-4, the V gene TRBV19; D is ambiguous. Trimming took 3 bases from V and 7 from J, leaving 9 bases between them. Germline assignment: CDR1 LNHDA and CDR2 SQIVND (reference sequence). This CDR3 is built from 13 residues. The CDR3 nucleotides read TGTGCCAGTAGTATTGGGAGTTTTGAAAAACTGTTTTTT. Its translation: CASSIGSFEKLFF.

The rearrangement uses TRBV6-1 and TRBJ1-1; D remains ambiguous. CDR3 size: 13 residues. Between the trimmed V and J ends, which lost 3 bases and 6 bases, there was a span of 11 bases. CDR1 MNHNS and CDR2 SASEGT come from the germline V gene. The CDR3 here is CASSERVRPEAFF. The CDR3 region has the DNA TGTGCCAGCAGTGAGAGGGTCAGGCCTGAAGCTTTCTTT.

This chain links TRBV19 with TRBJ2-5; maybe TRBD2 (5 bases). Germline-derived CDR1 and CDR2 are LNHDA and SQIVND (reference sequence). This CDR3 is 13 amino acids long. Trimming took 3 bases from V and 5 from J, leaving 10 bases between them. The CDR3: CASSMWEKETQYF. In DNA, the CDR3 is TGTGCCAGTAGTATGTGGGAGAAGGAGACCCAGTACTTC.

The gene calls are TRBV28 and TRBJ2-1; 8 nucleotides align to TRBD2. The V segment lost 5 bases and the J segment 5 bases; nucleotides outside the gene matches: 5. From germline, CDR1 is MDHEN and CDR2 SYDVKM. This CDR3 has 14 residues. The CDR3 loop is CASSRSGTNNEQFF. The CDR3 DNA sequence: TGTGCCAGCAGTCGTAGCGGGACCAACAATGAGCAGTTCTTC.

This sequence joins TRBV29-1 and TRBJ2-5; TRBD2 agrees at 7 bases. CDR1 is SQVTM and CDR2 is ANQGSEA in the germline V gene. V shed 7 bases and J 1 base; nucleotides not matched to a gene: 9. The CDR3 has 14 amino acids. CDR3 sequence: CSAAGASGQETQYF. The CDR3, as DNA: TGCAGCGCCGCCGGAGCTAGCGGCCAAGAGACCCAGTACTTC.

This chain uses TRBV29-1 with TRBJ2-7; 7 bases fit TRBD1. V was pared by 6 bases and J by 3 bases, with 5 bases of the junction left unmatched. Germline assignment: CDR1 SQVTM and CDR2 ANQGSEA. The CDR3 has 12 residues. The CDR3 nucleotides are TGCAGCGTGGGCAGGGACAGCTACGAGCAGTACTTC. Its translation is CSVGRDSYEQYF.

This chain connects TRBV28 to TRBJ1-2; the match to TRBD1 covers 8 bases. V shed 11 bases and J 5 bases; nucleotides not matched to a gene: 10. The length of the CDR3 is 13 residues. CDR1 MDHEN and CDR2 SYDVKM come from the germline V gene. DNA of the CDR3: TGTGCCGCGAGACCAGGGGGCGGATATGGCTACACCTTC. Its protein is CAARPGGGYGYTF.

The CDR3 protein is CASSPQIGQGQETQYF. The CDR3 DNA is TGTGCCAGCTCACCTCAGATCGGACAGGGGCAAGAGACCCAGTACTTC. This chain joins TRBV18 and TRBJ2-5; 9 positions match TRBD1. From germline, CDR1 is KGHSH and CDR2 LQKENI. This CDR3 is built from 16 residues. V shed 3 bases and J 2 bases; nucleotides not matched to a gene: 7. The full variable domain, with the rest looked up from reference TRBV18 and TRBJ2-5, is NAGVMQNPRHLVRRRGQEARLRCSPMKGHSHVYWYRQLPEEGLKFMVYLQKENIIDESGMPKERFSAEFPKEGPSILRIQQVVRGDSAAYFCASSPQIGQGQETQYFGPGTRLLVL.

J is TRBJ1-1 and V is TRBV6-5; no firm D call. There are 12 residues in the CDR3. Germline V CDR1 and CDR2: MNHEY, SVGAGI. V dropped 8 bases and J dropped 1 base, with 8 bases sitting between them. The CDR3 DNA is TGTGCCAGCTTCGAAGCGAACACTGAAGCTTTCTTT. Amino acid sequence: CASFEANTEAFF.

The V and J genes are TRBV19 and TRBJ2-1, with TRBD2 matching over 13 bases. V lost 5 bases, J lost 10 bases, and 14 bases stayed unmatched. Germline-derived CDR1 and CDR2 are LNHDA and SQIVND (reference sequence). CDR3 length: 17 amino acids. The CDR3 nucleotides read TGTGCCAGTAGTCACGGACTAGCGGGAGCGGTCGCGGAGGAGCAGTTCTTC. This codes for CASSHGLAGAVAEEQFF.

The chain joins TRBV7-2 to TRBJ2-1; the match to TRBD2 covers 12 bases. CDR1 is SGHTA, CDR2 FQGNSA, per germline. J lost 9 bases, V lost 8 bases, and 5 bases had no gene match. The CDR3 sequence is 13 residues long. The CDR3 DNA reads TGTGCCAGCTCTAGCGGGAGGGCCGGTGAGCAGTTCTTC. Its translation is CASSSGRAGEQFF.

V gene TRBV14 combines with J gene TRBJ2-1; D might be TRBD1 (5 bases). Germline V gene data show CDR1 as SGHDN and CDR2 as FVKESK. The CDR3 totals 15 residues. The V end lost 7 bases, the J end lost 4 bases, and 17 bases lay between the germline ends. CDR3 coding DNA: TGTGCCAGCACCTCGGACAAGGCTAATTACAATGAGCAGTTCTTC. Its translation is CASTSDKANYNEQFF.

The chain joins TRBV5-6 to TRBJ2-6, with a weak D call TRBD1 (6 bases). The CDR3 extends over 16 amino acids. V shed 1 base and J shed 3 bases, with 11 bases lying between them. Germline V gene sequence: CDR1 SGHDT, CDR2 YYEEEE. The CDR3 nucleotides are TGTGCCAGCAGCTTGAACACAGGGTTTGGGGCCAACGTCCTGACTTTC. This codes for CASSLNTGFGANVLTF.

The chain has TRBV5-1 and TRBJ2-6; possible D gene TRBD2, 5 bases. V lost 0 bases, J lost 4 bases, and 14 bases lay in between. CDR3 length: 17 amino acids. Germline CDR1 reads SGHRS; CDR2 reads YFSETQ. In nucleotides, the CDR3 is TGCGCCAGCAGCTTGGTAGGAGGAAGGGCAGGGGCCAACGTCCTGACTTTC. Its translation is CASSLVGGRAGANVLTF. The full variable domain, its missing parts supplied by reference TRBV5-1 and TRBJ2-6, is KAGVTQTPRYLIKTRGQQVTLSCSPISGHRSVSWYQQTPGQGLQFLFEYFSETQRNKGNFPGRFSGRQFSNSRSEMNVSTLELGDSALYLCASSLVGGRAGANVLTFGAGSRLTVL.

This CDR3 is CASRYGSSGANVLTF. The CDR3 DNA is TGTGCCAGCCGTTATGGTAGTTCCGGGGCCAACGTCCTGACTTTC. The chain joins TRBV9 to TRBJ2-6; D is undetermined. Germline V gives CDR1 SGDLS, CDR2 YYNGEE. This CDR3 has 15 residues. V was clipped by 7 bases and J by 4 bases, with 15 bases between them.

This chain links TRBV10-3 with TRBJ1-4, with 11 bases matching TRBD1. This CDR3 spans 14 amino acids. V trimming: 6 bases; J trimming: 6 bases; junction bases outside the gene matches: 3. Looked up from germline, CDR1 is ENHRY and CDR2 is SYGVKD. The CDR3 sequence: CAISPGQGDEKLFF. CDR3 nucleotides: TGTGCCATCAGCCCGGGACAGGGGGATGAAAAACTGTTTTTT.

Here the CDR3 DNA reads TGTGCCAGCAGGAACAGGGGGATGAACACTGAAGCTTTCTTT. It encodes CASRNRGMNTEAFF. The chain is built from TRBV6-5 and TRBJ1-1; 8 bases map to TRBD1. J gave up 0 bases and V 6 bases, and 3 bases lay outside the gene matches. The CDR3 runs 14 residues. Germline V gives CDR1 MNHEY, CDR2 SVGAGI.

V gene TRBV5-1 combines with J gene TRBJ2-7; 8 bases match TRBD1. CDR1 and CDR2 from the germline V gene are SGHRS and YFSETQ. CDR3 length: 17 amino acids. The trim removed 0 bases at V and 3 bases at J, leaving 11 bases unmatched. The CDR3 DNA reads TGCGCCAGCAGCTTGGGACTCCCGGGACAGGTGAACTACGAGCAGTACTTC. The encoded protein is CASSLGLPGQVNYEQYF.

This clone was observed a single time. The chain couples TRBV11-2 to TRBJ2-7; 8 bases agree with TRBD2. V lost 3 bases to trimming and J lost 5 bases; unmatched junction nucleotides: 12. Looked up from germline, CDR1 is SGHAT and CDR2 is FQNNGV. The CDR3 is 16 amino acids. This CDR3 reads CASSFRLLAALDEQYF. CDR3 DNA sequence: TGTGCCAGCAGCTTTCGTTTACTAGCGGCTTTGGACGAGCAGTACTTC.

The chain combines TRBV5-4 with TRBJ2-7, with TRBD2 matching over 9 bases. The CDR3 loop spans 14 amino acids. Germline V gene lookup returns CDR1 SGHNT and CDR2 YYREEE (reference sequence). For the CDR3, the DNA is TGTGCTTACCGAAGGGCGGGAGGGCCCTTCGAGCAGTACTTC. Translated, it gives CAYRRAGGPFEQYF.

The chain links TRBV30 to TRBJ1-3; maybe TRBD1 (6 bases). Germline values: CDR1 GTSNPN, CDR2 SVGIG (reference sequence). V lost 2 bases, J lost 0 bases, and 11 bases lay in between. The CDR3 is 15 amino acids. The DNA for the CDR3 is TGTGCCTGGAGTCTAACAGGGAGCTCTGGAAACACCATATATTTT. This encodes CAWSLTGSSGNTIYF.

This chain connects TRBV29-1 to TRBJ2-5; D may be TRBD2 (6 bases). V was trimmed by 6 bases and J by 2 bases, leaving 13 bases between them. The CDR3 covers 13 residues. Germline loops: CDR1 SQVTM, CDR2 ANQGSEA. The CDR3 coding sequence is TGCAGCGTCCGCCCTGGGGGGCAAGAGACCCAGTACTTC. Translating gives CSVRPGGQETQYF. Full variable domain (remainder filled in from reference TRBV29-1 and TRBJ2-5): SAVISQKPSRDICQRGTSLTIQCQVDSQVTMMFWYRQQPGQSLTLIATANQGSEATYESGFVIDKFPISRPNLTFSTLTVSNMSPEDSSIYLCSVRPGGQETQYFGPGTRLLVL.

J is TRBJ2-3 and V is TRBV9; the D gene is possibly TRBD2 (6 bases). This CDR3 has 16 residues. V lost 0 bases and J lost 1, with 12 bases in between. CDR1 is SGDLS, CDR2 YYNGEE, per germline. The CDR3 DNA reads TGTGCCAGCAGCGTAGGATTCTCGGGGGGCACAGATACGCAGTATTTT. It translates to CASSVGFSGGTDTQYF.

J is TRBJ2-7 and V is TRBV2, with TRBD2 matching 13 bases. CDR1 and CDR2 from the germline V gene are SNHLY and FYNNEI. This CDR3 spans 14 amino acids. The V and J ends lost 6 bases and 4 bases, in that order; junction bases with no gene match: 3. The CDR3 region has the DNA TGTGCCAGCAGACTAGCGGGAGGGCGTTACGAGCAGTACTTC. It encodes CASRLAGGRYEQYF.